These 18 T cell receptor beta chains originate from one sample sequenced in a study of shared clonotypes between healthy human individuals. Only in-frame clones appear in the TCRdb table, and some are missing; sequencing was by immunoSEQ multiplex PCR. The table has a few million clones, approximately 96% seen once; the top ten hold roughly 0.13%. Input material: naive CD4+ T cells sorted from blood. Subset denoted: CD45RA+ positively selected. The origin of the receptors is a man younger than 35 in good health.

The chain uses TRBV30 and TRBJ1-5, with D tentatively TRBD1 (5 bases). With 3 bases removed from V and 7 bases from J, the gap between germline ends came to 22 bases. This CDR3 region has 16 residues. CDR1 and CDR2 from the germline V gene are GTSNPN and SVGIG (reference sequence). The CDR3 nucleotides are TGTGCCTGGAGCTCGACCGGGACCGGAAAGGGGCAGCCCCAGCATTTT. Its protein is CAWSSTGTGKGQPQHF.

The gene calls are TRBV18 and TRBJ1-4; a weak D match, TRBD1 (5 bases). The CDR3 has 14 residues. With 1 base removed from V and 6 bases from J, the gap between germline ends came to 9 bases. CDR1 and CDR2 from the germline V gene are KGHSH and LQKENI. The DNA for the CDR3 is TGTGCCAGCTCACCACAGGGGTCATATGAAAAACTGTTTTTT. Encoded protein: CASSPQGSYEKLFF.

The V gene is TRBV25-1, the J gene TRBJ1-3; no clear D gene. V gave up 0 bases and J gave up 10 bases, with 4 bases separating them. CDR1 MGHDK and CDR2 SYGVNS come from the germline V gene. This CDR3 is 11 amino acids long. The CDR3 is CASSEYRTIYF. The CDR3 bases are TGTGCCAGCAGTGAATATCGGACCATATATTTT.

The chain recombines TRBV7-6 with TRBJ1-1; D perhaps matches TRBD1 (5 bases). Per germline, CDR1 SGHVS and CDR2 FNYEAQ. Between the trimmed V and J ends, which lost 5 bases and 4 bases, there was a span of 20 bases. CDR3 size: 16 residues. CDR3 in amino acids: CASSLGLGVSSTEAFF. DNA for the CDR3: TGTGCCAGCAGCCTGGGTTTGGGGGTTTCTAGCACTGAAGCTTTCTTT.

The chain has TRBV2 and TRBJ1-2, with a possible D match to TRBD1 (5 bases). The germline V gene has CDR1 SNHLY and CDR2 FYNNEI. V lost 3 bases and J 3 bases, leaving 14 bases between the germline ends. This CDR3 region has 15 residues. For the CDR3, the DNA is TGTGCCAGCAGTGAGCAGGGAGTGGGTCACTATGGCTACACCTTC. The encoded protein is CASSEQGVGHYGYTF.

Comment on this clone: One end of the junction varies from germline; a read error may be responsible. Other nucleotide sequences in the sample specify the same CDR3. The rearrangement joins TRBV2 to TRBJ2-3, with TRBD2 matching 8 bases. This CDR3 region has 15 residues. The germline V gene has CDR1 SNHLY and CDR2 FYNNEI. CDR3 residues: CASSKAGASTDTQYF. The CDR3 DNA sequence: TGTGCCAGCAGTAAAGCGGGAGCTTCCACAGATACGCAGTATTTT.

The rearrangement joins TRBV28 to TRBJ2-5; 7 nucleotides line up with TRBD2. This CDR3 is built from 15 residues. Germline CDR1 reads MDHEN; CDR2 reads SYDVKM. Trimming cost V 2 bases and J 3 bases; bases outside gene matches: 6. CDR3 DNA sequence: TGTGCCAGCAGTTTAAGGGGACTAACAAAAGAGACCCAGTACTTC. Translated, it gives CASSLRGLTKETQYF.

This clone was counted a single time. This chain uses TRBV2 with TRBJ2-1; 11 bases match TRBD2. In germline, CDR1 is SNHLY, CDR2 FYNNEI. V lost 7 bases, J lost 7 bases, and 15 bases stayed unmatched. CDR3 length: 17 amino acids. CDR3 in amino acids: CASNSGKTSGSGNEQFF. The DNA of the CDR3 is TGTGCCAGCAATAGCGGTAAAACTAGCGGGAGTGGGAATGAGCAGTTCTTC.

The rearrangement links TRBV15 to TRBJ2-7; a weak D match, TRBD2 (6 bases). Trimming cost V 0 bases and J 0 bases, with 21 bases left between them. The CDR3 is 19 amino acids. The germline V gene encodes CDR1 LNHNV and CDR2 YYDKDF (reference sequence). The CDR3 reads CATSRDLWARAGSSYEQYF. The CDR3 nucleotides read TGTGCCACCAGCAGAGATCTCTGGGCTAGAGCGGGTAGCTCCTACGAGCAGTACTTC.

The CDR3 protein is CAIGTFKSGGANVLTF. As DNA, the CDR3 is TGTGCCATCGGGACGTTTAAGAGCGGTGGGGCCAACGTCCTGACTTTC. V gene TRBV10-3 combines with J gene TRBJ2-6, with D perhaps given as TRBD1 or TRBD2 (5 bases each). The CDR3 is 16 residues long. Trimming took off 8 bases at V and 3 bases at J, with 17 bases between the two ends. The V gene's germline CDR1 is ENHRY and CDR2 SYGVKD.

This clone appeared once. The rearrangement links TRBV7-8 to TRBJ2-7; 10 nucleotides match TRBD1. There are 15 residues in the CDR3. CDR1 is SGHVS and CDR2 is FQNEAQ in the germline V gene. The trim removed 2 bases at V and 2 bases at J, leaving 3 bases unmatched. The CDR3 DNA follows: TGTGCCAGCAGCTTATGGGACAGGGGAACCTACGAGCAGTACTTC. Translation: CASSLWDRGTYEQYF.

The chain has TRBV28 and TRBJ1-3; D is possibly TRBD1 (5 bases). The V and J ends lost 5 bases and 4 bases respectively, with 9 bases between them. The CDR3 length is 13 residues. Germline V gene sequence: CDR1 MDHEN, CDR2 SYDVKM. As DNA, the CDR3 is TGTGCCAGCAGTGCGGGACTCGGAAACACCATATATTTT. Its translation is CASSAGLGNTIYF.

The CDR3 region has the DNA TGTGCCAGCAGCCCTTTGGCTGGCCGGGTAGCCTACGAGCAGTACTTC. Translation gives CASSPLAGRVAYEQYF. This chain connects TRBV21-1 to TRBJ2-7; TRBD2 is taken as the D call from the table, unchecked against the DNA. TRBV21-1 is shown as a pseudogene. The CDR3 loop spans 16 amino acids.

In nucleotides, the CDR3 is TGTGCCAGCACCCCGGGGACAGGACGTAACATTCAGTACTTC. Translating gives CASTPGTGRNIQYF. The rearrangement links TRBV6-5 to TRBJ2-4; 8 bases map to TRBD1. The CDR3 runs 14 residues. The V gene's germline CDR1 is MNHEY and CDR2 SVGAGI. V shed 7 bases, J shed 7 bases, and the junction held 9 bases outside the gene matches.

The chain couples TRBV30 to TRBJ1-4, with 9 bases that match TRBD1. CDR3 length: 13 residues. After removal of 2 bases from V and 8 bases from J, the junction contained 3 bases not matched to a gene. Germline V gene sequence: CDR1 GTSNPN, CDR2 SVGIG (reference sequence). The CDR3 loop reads CAWSHRGREKLFF. CDR3 DNA: TGTGCCTGGAGTCACAGGGGGCGCGAAAAACTGTTTTTT. Full variable domain (rest looked up from reference TRBV30 and TRBJ1-4): SQTIHQWPATLVQPVGSPLSLECTVEGTSNPNLYWYRQAAGRGLQLLFYSVGIGQISSEVPQNLSASRPQDRQFILSSKKLLLSDSGFYLCAWSHRGREKLFFGSGTQLSVL.

The chain links TRBV18 to TRBJ2-3; D call uncertain. There are 13 residues in the CDR3. Germline loops: CDR1 KGHSH, CDR2 LQKENI. V lost 5 bases to trimming and J lost 5 bases, with 11 bases between them. This CDR3 is CASSWGDGDTQYF. CDR3 nucleotide sequence: TGTGCCAGCTCATGGGGTGACGGAGATACGCAGTATTTT. Full variable domain (outside the CDR3, taken from reference TRBV18 and TRBJ2-3): NAGVMQNPRHLVRRRGQEARLRCSPMKGHSHVYWYRQLPEEGLKFMVYLQKENIIDESGMPKERFSAEFPKEGPSILRIQQVVRGDSAAYFCASSWGDGDTQYFGPGTRLTVL.

The chain carries TRBV28 and TRBJ2-7; 8 nucleotides align to TRBD2. The CDR3 runs 13 residues. CDR1 and CDR2 (germline): MDHEN, SYDVKM. Losses at the gene ends were 8 bases for V and 2 bases for J; bases not matched to a gene: 5. CDR3 region: CASRPGGAYEQYF. CDR3 DNA sequence: TGTGCCAGCCGCCCCGGGGGGGCCTACGAGCAGTACTTC.

The V and J genes are TRBV14 and TRBJ1-2, with D uncertain. CDR1 is SGHDN, CDR2 FVKESK, per germline. The CDR3 totals 13 residues. V was pared by 0 bases and J by 7 bases, with 9 bases between. As DNA, the CDR3 is TGTGCCAGCAGCCAAGAAATGGTTTCTGGCTACACCTTC. Amino acids: CASSQEMVSGYTF.